This TCR beta chain was found in a study of identical twins. Notes on this clonotype: This may be a read error: a much more frequent sequence differs by one nucleotide.

Germline V gene lookup returns CDR1 SGHDT and CDR2 YYEEEE. CDR3 size: 14 residues. Healthy Caucasians supplied all donations. A universal primer site was added by template switching, and unique molecular identifiers were carried by the cDNA. TCRdb analysed the 5' RACE reads with MiXCR anew, one entry per CDR3 protein. The data hold 200,000 to 250,000 distinct CDR3 sequences, with more than 6.5% observed a single time. These same data were also listed under a study on yellow fever vaccine responses in identical twins.

The clonotype originates from a woman in her late teens or twenties in good health. Sequencing input: memory (CD45RO+) T cells sorted from blood. The chain recombines TRBV5-6 with TRBJ1-6; no firm D call. The CDR3 is CASSWEGSNSPLYF. The CDR3 coding sequence is TGTGCCAGCAGCTGGGAGGGCTCGAATTCACCCCTCTACTTT.